This is a list of T cell receptor beta chains from one sample in a study of T cell repertoires in cytomegalovirus infection. TCRdb used MiXCR to reprocess the reads, holding one entry per CDR3 protein. The sample holds 400,000 or so distinct CDR3 sequences, roughly 18% seen once. The sequencing input was PBMCs. The receptors originated from a human donor in good health (CMV status not recorded). Some clones in this sample may be carry-over from other donors' samples. The CDR3 runs from the conserved cysteine through the conserved F or W. A D gene is named only where the DNA matches it firmly. For some rows the clone size is stated as once, few or many, or as a class when expanded; others skip it.

D: TRBD1
size: many
V: TRBV7-2
J: TRBJ1-5
length: 16
DNA: TGTGCCAGCAGCTTAGCCGGGACAGGGTGGAATCAGCCCCAGCATTTT
CDR3: CASSLAGTGWNQPQHF

D: .
size: few
V: TRBV5-1
J: TRBJ2-5
length: 15
DNA: TGCGCCAGCAGCATCCGACCGGGAGTGGGGGAGACCCAGTACTTC
CDR3: CASSIRPGVGETQYF

D: .
size: few
V: TRBV27
J: TRBJ2-7
length: 18
DNA: TGTGCCAGCAGTTTGCGGACCGTAGGCGGTCCCGACTCCTACGAGCAGTACTTC
CDR3: CASSLRTVGGPDSYEQYF

D: .
size: few
V: TRBV28
J: TRBJ1-2
length: 14
DNA: TGTGCCAGCAGGATCAACTCGGACCGTCTTGGCTACACCTTC
CDR3: CASRINSDRLGYTF

D: .
size: many
V: TRBV7-8
J: TRBJ2-4
length: 15
DNA: TGTGCCAGCAGCCCCTCGGACACTACCAAAAACATTCAGTACTTC
CDR3: CASSPSDTTKNIQYF

D: .
size: .
V: TRBV7-4
J: TRBJ2-5
length: 14
DNA: TGTGCCAGCAGCTTAGGGGTAGGAGAAGAGATCCAGTACTTC
CDR3: CASSLGVGEEIQYF

D: .
size: many
V: TRBV7-3
J: TRBJ2-3
length: 13
DNA: TGTGCCAGCAGCTTAATACCCCGAGATACGCAGTATTTT
CDR3: CASSLIPRDTQYF

D: TRBD1
size: few
V: TRBV2
J: TRBJ1-4
length: 15
DNA: TGTGCCAGCGAAAAGGACAGGGGTCGGGGTGAAAAACTGTTTTTT
CDR3: CASEKDRGRGEKLFF

D: .
size: many
V: TRBV7-2
J: TRBJ1-6
length: 16
DNA: TGTGCCAGCAGCTTAGTATCCTTTGGAGGTGCCTCACCCCTCCACTTT
CDR3: CASSLVSFGGASPLHF

D: TRBD2
size: few
V: TRBV10-3
J: TRBJ2-3
length: 15
DNA: TGTGCCATCGGGACCAGCGGGGGGTTCACAGATACGCAGTATTTT
CDR3: CAIGTSGGFTDTQYF

D: .
size: few
V: TRBV7-9
J: TRBJ2-2
length: 14
DNA: TGTGCCAGCAGCTTAATGGGGAACACCGGGGAGCTGTTTTTT
CDR3: CASSLMGNTGELFF

D: .
size: few
V: TRBV12-5
J: TRBJ2-2
length: 15
DNA: TGTCCTATTCCCGGTGGCGGGGTGGGCACCGGGGAGCTGTTTTTT
CDR3: CPIPGGGVGTGELFF

D: TRBD2
size: few
V: TRBV12-3/TRBV12-4
J: TRBJ2-7
length: 13
DNA: TGTGCCAGCAGCCTCGGGAGGCGGGGCGAGCAGTACTTC
CDR3: CASSLGRRGEQYF

D: .
size: few
V: TRBV11-2
J: TRBJ1-2
length: 15
DNA: TGTGCCAGCAGCTTAGACACCTTGGTCCCACATGGCTACACCTTC
CDR3: CASSLDTLVPHGYTF

D: .
size: many
V: TRBV7-2
J: TRBJ1-5
length: 14
DNA: TGTGCCAGCAGCCTCAACAGGGGCAATCAGCCCCAGCATTTT
CDR3: CASSLNRGNQPQHF

D: TRBD1
size: many
V: TRBV7-2
J: TRBJ2-3
length: 14
DNA: TGTGCCAGCAGCCAAGACAGGGGGGTAGATACGCAGTATTTT
CDR3: CASSQDRGVDTQYF

D: TRBD1
size: many
V: TRBV28
J: TRBJ2-7
length: 15
DNA: TGTGCCAGCAGGCGCTCCGGGACAGACGCCTACGAGCAGTACTTC
CDR3: CASRRSGTDAYEQYF

D: .
size: .
V: TRBV7-9
J: TRBJ2-5
length: 12
DNA: TGTGCCAGCAGCTGGGAATCGGAGACCCAGTACTTC
CDR3: CASSWESETQYF

D: .
size: few
V: TRBV7-8
J: TRBJ2-7
length: 15
DNA: TGTGCCAGCAGCTTCAAAAGAAGTCTCTCCTACGAGCAGTACTTC
CDR3: CASSFKRSLSYEQYF

D: .
size: many
V: TRBV6-6
J: TRBJ1-1
length: 15
DNA: TGTGCCAGCAGTTACACACAGGGAGCGAACACTGAAGCTTTCTTT
CDR3: CASSYTQGANTEAFF

D: .
size: few
V: TRBV5-3
J: TRBJ1-5
length: 13
DNA: TGTGCCAGAAGACGACGGGAGGCACAGCCCCAGCATTTT
CDR3: CARRRREAQPQHF

D: .
size: many
V: TRBV12-5
J: TRBJ2-1
length: 12
DNA: TGTGCTAGTGGTTTATCGAGGGGTGAGCAGTTCTTC
CDR3: CASGLSRGEQFF

D: TRBD1
size: few
V: TRBV6-5
J: TRBJ1-6
length: 13
DNA: TGTGCCTCCTCCGAGACAGGGAAGTCACCCCTCCACTTT
CDR3: CASSETGKSPLHF

D: .
size: .
V: TRBV19
J: TRBJ1-3
length: 13
DNA: TGTGCCTCCACTGGGATCTCTGGAAACACCATATATTTT
CDR3: CASTGISGNTIYF

D: .
size: few
V: TRBV19
J: TRBJ2-1
length: 13
DNA: TGTGCCAGTAGTATAGGAGGCGGTGATGAGCAGTTCTTC
CDR3: CASSIGGGDEQFF

D: .
size: few
V: TRBV2
J: TRBJ2-7
length: 12
DNA: TGTGCCAGCAGTCCGACAGACTACGAGCAGTACTTC
CDR3: CASSPTDYEQYF

D: TRBD2
size: many
V: TRBV20-1
J: TRBJ2-7
length: 13
DNA: TGCAGTCCTAGCGGGGGGGCATCCTACGAGCAGTACTTC
CDR3: CSPSGGASYEQYF

D: TRBD2
size: many
V: TRBV7-2
J: TRBJ2-3
length: 16
DNA: TGTGCCAGCAGCCCACGGACTAGCGGGCTCACAGATACGCAGTATTTT
CDR3: CASSPRTSGLTDTQYF

D: .
size: many
V: TRBV7-2
J: TRBJ2-6
length: 17
DNA: TGTGCCAGCAGCCCGGGGCCTGTATTATCTGGGGCCAACGTCCTGACTTTC
CDR3: CASSPGPVLSGANVLTF

D: .
size: few
V: TRBV7-9
J: TRBJ2-1
length: 17
DNA: TGTGCCAGCAGCTCCCCATTGTGGAGGGGGTCCTACAATGAGCAGTTCTTC
CDR3: CASSSPLWRGSYNEQFF

D: .
size: .
V: TRBV28
J: TRBJ2-1
length: 12
DNA: TGTGCCAGCACAGGGCTAAACAATGAGCAGTTCTTC
CDR3: CASTGLNNEQFF

D: .
size: .
V: TRBV28
J: TRBJ2-5
length: 15
DNA: TGTGCCAGCAGTTTAGGTGGGGTGAATCAAGAGACCCAGTACTTC
CDR3: CASSLGGVNQETQYF

D: .
size: many
V: TRBV4-2
J: TRBJ1-1
length: 14
DNA: TGTGCCAGCAGCCAAGGAGACAGGTTTACTGAAGCTTTCTTT
CDR3: CASSQGDRFTEAFF

D: TRBD1
size: few
V: TRBV12-3/TRBV12-4
J: TRBJ2-1
length: 13
DNA: TGTGCCAGCAGTTTAGAAAACAGGGGTGAGCAGTTCTTC
CDR3: CASSLENRGEQFF

D: .
size: many
V: TRBV12-3/TRBV12-4
J: TRBJ1-6
length: 13
DNA: TGTGCCAGCAGCCCCGTGGAGGATTCACCCCTCCACTTT
CDR3: CASSPVEDSPLHF

D: .
size: .
V: TRBV27
J: TRBJ2-3
length: 15
DNA: TGTGCCAGCAGTAGATTGGCGGGGTCGGCAGATACGCAGTATTTT
CDR3: CASSRLAGSADTQYF

D: TRBD1
size: .
V: TRBV15
J: TRBJ2-6
length: 17
DNA: TGTGCCACCAGCGGGGACAGGGACCCTTCTGGGGCCAACGTCCTGACTTTC
CDR3: CATSGDRDPSGANVLTF

D: .
size: few
V: TRBV25-1
J: TRBJ1-1
length: 13
DNA: TGTGCCAGCAGTCGAGACACCCCGCGTGAAGCTTTCTTT
CDR3: CASSRDTPREAFF

D: .
size: few
V: TRBV30
J: TRBJ1-1
length: 12
DNA: TGTGCCTGGAGTGTAGGAGGGACAGAAGCTTTCTTT
CDR3: CAWSVGGTEAFF

D: TRBD2
size: many
V: TRBV7-2
J: TRBJ2-7
length: 13
DNA: TGTGCCAGCAGCCGGGACTACTCCTACGAGCAGTACTTC
CDR3: CASSRDYSYEQYF

D: .
size: .
V: TRBV20-1
J: TRBJ1-5
length: 15
DNA: TGCAGTGCTAGGGACCAGGGGAATGGCAATCAGCCCCAGCATTTT
CDR3: CSARDQGNGNQPQHF

D: .
size: .
V: TRBV2
J: TRBJ2-7
length: 11
DNA: TGTGCCAGCGCAGGGTTCTACGAGCAGTACTTC
CDR3: CASAGFYEQYF

D: .
size: many
V: TRBV12-3/TRBV12-4
J: TRBJ2-7
length: 15
DNA: TGTGCCAGCAGCCCTGGCCGGGCGGGGAGCTACGAGCAGTACTTC
CDR3: CASSPGRAGSYEQYF

D: .
size: .
V: TRBV29-1
J: TRBJ2-1
length: 13
DNA: TGCAGCGTTGACGCGGCAGGGGTGAATGAGCAGTTCTTC
CDR3: CSVDAAGVNEQFF

D: .
size: many
V: TRBV6-1
J: TRBJ2-3
length: 15
DNA: TGTGCCAGCAGTTTACAGTGGGACACCACAGATACGCAGTATTTT
CDR3: CASSLQWDTTDTQYF